The 12 T cell receptor beta chains listed next were all sequenced from one sample in a study of vaccination and CD4 T cells after COVID-19. Oncomine TCR Beta short-read sequencing was applied to DNA from cultured CD4+ T cells. TCRdb ran MiXCR on the PCR reads and lists one entry per CDR3 protein. Of approximately 15,000 distinct CDR3 sequences in the sample, roughly half were seen once. Treatment specified: approximately 10-day PBMC culture with coronavirus spike peptide pools or control peptides (ViraFEST assay). For these receptors, no antigen is known. Material: CD4+ T cells from blood, cultured in vitro. The receptor source for this set is a human donor who had recovered from COVID-19.

The chain links TRBV29-1 to TRBJ2-2, with a possible D match to TRBD1 (6 bases). Germline loops: CDR1 SQVTM, CDR2 ANQGSEA. This CDR3 has 11 amino acids. The V end was cut by 8 bases, the J end by 6 bases, with 10 bases between. CDR3 DNA sequence: TGCAGCTCTGGGGGCGCCGGGGAGCTGTTTTTT. Amino acid sequence: CSSGGAGELFF.

The J gene is TRBJ1-6, the V gene TRBV7-2; no clear D. Germline CDR1 SGHTA, CDR2 FQGNSA. Trimming removed 5 bases from V and 2 bases from J, with 7 bases in between. This CDR3 comprises 14 residues. The CDR3 loop reads CASSLGPYNSPLHF. The CDR3 DNA reads as TGTGCCAGCAGCCTCGGGCCCTATAATTCACCCCTCCACTTT.

The chain carries TRBV7-2 and TRBJ1-4; D is uncertain. Germline lookup yields CDR1 SGHTA and CDR2 FQGNSA. This CDR3 contains 14 residues. Trimming removed 3 bases at V and 2 bases at J, with 7 bases between. As DNA, the CDR3 is TGTGCCAGCAGCTTGGGAGTGACTAATGAAAAACTGTTTTTT. This encodes CASSLGVTNEKLFF.

The V gene is TRBV4-1, the J gene TRBJ2-7; D remains unclear. The CDR3 contains 14 residues. V shed 4 bases and J shed 1 base, with 11 bases lying between them. From germline, CDR1 is MGHRA and CDR2 YSYEKL. CDR3 amino acids: CASSPEDSSYEQYF. Here the CDR3 DNA reads TGCGCCAGCAGCCCAGAAGACTCGTCCTACGAGCAGTACTTC.

This clonotype occurred a few times. This sequence joins TRBV20-1 and TRBJ1-2; 7 bases align to TRBD1. The germline gives CDR1 DFQATT, CDR2 SNEGSKA (reference sequence). With 6 bases clipped from V and 8 bases from J, the junction kept 9 bases outside the gene matches. This CDR3 is built from 12 residues. The CDR3 here is CSAPTGKDGYTF. The CDR3 coding sequence is TGCAGTGCCCCGACAGGGAAGGACGGCTACACCTTC.

This clonotype was seen a handful of times. This chain's CDR3 is CASSSNRRGTEAFF. The CDR3 coding sequence is TGTGCCAGCAGTAGCAATCGTCGGGGCACTGAAGCTTTCTTT. The gene calls are TRBV6-2 or TRBV6-3 and TRBJ1-1; D ambiguous. The germline gives CDR1 MNHEY, CDR2 SVGEGT. The V gene lost 5 bases and the J gene lost 4 bases, with 14 bases spanning the gap. This CDR3 contains 14 residues.

The chain carries TRBV7-6 and TRBJ2-1, with 9 bases aligning to TRBD1. CDR1 and CDR2 (germline): SGHVS, FNYEAQ. The J segment lost 3 bases and the V segment lost 5 bases, leaving 11 bases of the junction unmatched. This CDR3 comprises 17 residues. DNA for the CDR3: TGTGCCAGCAGCGTCCAGACCGGGACAGGGAGCTACAATGAGCAGTTCTTC. It translates to CASSVQTGTGSYNEQFF.

The chain couples TRBV30 to TRBJ1-2, with D unresolved. With 3 bases removed from V and 1 base from J, the gap between germline ends came to 9 bases. Germline assignment: CDR1 GTSNPN and CDR2 SVGIG (reference sequence). The CDR3 length is 13 residues. CDR3 residues: CAWRDVYNYGYTF. CDR3 sequence (DNA): TGTGCCTGGAGGGACGTTTATAACTATGGCTACACCTTC.

This clonotype has just a few counts. The rearrangement joins TRBV7-3 to TRBJ1-2; 7 nucleotides match TRBD1. Germline CDR1 reads SGHTA; CDR2 reads FQGTGA. The CDR3 has 13 amino acids. With 5 bases clipped from V and 11 bases from J, the junction kept 11 bases outside the gene matches. The CDR3 reads CASSPQGQSEYTF. The CDR3 nucleotides read TGTGCCAGCAGCCCTCAGGGACAGAGCGAATACACCTTC.

The V call is TRBV7-2, the J call TRBJ2-3; D not resolved. Germline V gene data show CDR1 as SGHTA and CDR2 as FQGNSA. This CDR3 region has 13 residues. Trimming took off 3 bases at V and 2 bases at J, with 6 bases between the two ends. The CDR3 region has the DNA TGTGCCAGCAGCTTTACACCCACAGATACGCAGTATTTT. Its translation: CASSFTPTDTQYF.

The chain links TRBV7-2 to TRBJ2-5; 7 bases are shared with TRBD2. Germline V gene sequence: CDR1 SGHTA, CDR2 FQGNSA. J was trimmed by 5 bases and V by 0 bases; bases with no gene match: 6. The CDR3 runs to 15 residues. For the CDR3, the DNA is TGTGCCAGCAGCTTAGCGGGGGGGAGAGGGGAGACCCAGTACTTC. This sequence encodes CASSLAGGRGETQYF.

The V call is TRBV11-2, the J call TRBJ2-3; 7 nucleotides align to TRBD2. The trim removed 1 base at V and 5 bases at J, leaving 6 bases unmatched. The CDR3 loop spans 15 amino acids. Germline loops: CDR1 SGHAT, CDR2 FQNNGV. This CDR3 reads CASSLGGVAGDTQYF. In nucleotides, the CDR3 is TGTGCCAGCAGCTTAGGCGGGGTAGCGGGAGATACGCAGTATTTT.